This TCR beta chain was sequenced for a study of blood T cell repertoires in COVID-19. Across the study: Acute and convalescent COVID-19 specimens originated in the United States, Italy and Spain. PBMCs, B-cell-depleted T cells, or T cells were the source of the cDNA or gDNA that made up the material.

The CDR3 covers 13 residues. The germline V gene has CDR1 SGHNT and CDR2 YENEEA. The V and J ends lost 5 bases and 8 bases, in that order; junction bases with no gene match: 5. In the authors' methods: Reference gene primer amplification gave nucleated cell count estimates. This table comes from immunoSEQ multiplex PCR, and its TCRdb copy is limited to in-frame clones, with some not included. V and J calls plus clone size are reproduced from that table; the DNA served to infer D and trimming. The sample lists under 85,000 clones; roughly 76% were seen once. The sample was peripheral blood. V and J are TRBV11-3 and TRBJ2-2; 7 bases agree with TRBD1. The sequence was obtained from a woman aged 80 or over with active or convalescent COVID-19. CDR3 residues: CASSLQGTGELFF. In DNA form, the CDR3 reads TGTGCCAGCAGCCTACAGGGGACAGGGGAGCTGTTTTTT.